This T cell receptor beta chain is drawn from a study of siplizumab effects on memory and regulatory T cells. Germline lookup yields CDR1 MNHEY and CDR2 SVGAGI. Trimming took 5 bases from V and 4 from J, leaving 18 bases between them. The CDR3 loop spans 15 amino acids. Sequencing was performed with immunoSEQ multiplex PCR; in TCRdb, only in-frame clones are kept and a portion is missing. The sample lists some 100,000 clones; about 94% were seen once. This sequence was found in a human donor in good health. The sample was non-Treg CD4+ T cells sorted from blood. V and J are TRBV6-5 and TRBJ2-7; tentatively, D is TRBD1 or TRBD2 (5 bases each). This CDR3 reads CASSPAGSGWYEQYF. The CDR3 DNA reads TGTGCCAGCAGTCCCGCAGGGTCGGGGTGGTACGAGCAGTACTTC.